Described below is a single T cell receptor (beta chain) sequence and its context. Which antigen it targets is not known. Base qualities are not recorded, but no much larger clone differs from it by a single base. These data originate in a study of identical twins (TCRdb year 2016). General notes on the study: The study deep-sequenced TCR alpha and beta repertoires from monozygotic twins, unrelated adults of various ages and cord blood to test whether fetal clonotypes persist. To rule out contamination, replicate twin experiments were performed at different times with different library preparation protocols. Here is what the overall study found, with its caveats: Because the same donors could not be followed over many years, the conclusions relied on cross-sectional statistical analysis. Out-of-frame TCR alpha sequences shared between twins showed an excess of low generation-probability sequences compared with coincidental sharing between unrelated individuals. In beta out-of-frame sequences, excess twin sharing was weaker, because having fewer shared sequences lowered the signal-to-noise ratio. Fewer insertions were carried by abundant cord blood beta clonotypes, a similar but weaker trend appeared in young adult naive repertoires, and no such trend appeared in memory repertoires. Invariant T cells such as MAIT and iNKT could partly confound zero-insertion analyses, though diverse VJ usage argued against this for most clonotypes. In monozygotic twins, out-of-frame TCR alpha sharing was systematically underestimated by recombination models, although the models agreed with sharing between unrelated individuals.

All donors were healthy Caucasians. Three unrelated non-twin adults were additionally sequenced: a male aged 18 to 29, a male aged 50 to 60 and a female aged 50 to 60. Using Miltenyi CD45RO+ enrichment and human naive T-cell isolation kits, memory (CD45RO+) and naive T cells were isolated from PBMC. Preparation of the library involved 5' RACE. The instrument was an Illumina HiSeq 2000. A universal primer binding site was introduced by template switching, and a unique molecular identifier was present in the final cDNA, enabling accurate counting of TCR cDNA molecules. Specific primers in the conserved constant-segment region were used to synthesize first-strand cDNA for the TCR alpha and beta chains. Each cDNA library was double barcoded, with a SMART-Mk sample barcode plus Illumina barcodes, to control for contamination. Two successive PCR steps introduced TruSeq adapter sequences along with Illumina sample barcodes. TCR alpha and beta cDNA libraries were sequenced on the Illumina HiSeq platform with custom primers. The authors' analysis ran thus. MiGEC was used to process raw reads and extract unique molecular identifiers, and MiXCR was used to find CDR3 positions. For each individual, recombination models were inferred using an EM algorithm with the repgenHMM and IGoR tools. Shared clonotypes were analyzed with the tcR package in R, and sharing was normalized by the product of cloneset sizes. To study raw recombination free of thymic and clonal selection effects, out-of-frame nonproductive sequences were analyzed. TCRdb took the public reads, trimmed them with fastp at Q25, ran MiXCR for clone calling and kept in-frame beta chains. Merged by CDR3 protein, the rows form single entries marked with the most common genes and DNA. Clone size and V and J calls follow TCRdb, not the original study. Recorded for this sample are hundreds of thousands of distinct CDR3 sequences; 6.1% of them occurred a single time. In total, the top ten clones hold 1.5% to 2% of the sample.

The V end gives up 5 bases and the J end 4 bases, leaving 11 bases in the junction not matched to a gene. From its cysteine to its phenylalanine, the CDR3 spans 15 amino acids. The kept DNA is CDR3 alone, 45 bases in frame from the first base. CDR1 and CDR2 (SGHTA, FQGNSA) derive from the germline V gene. This clonotype originated in a young man in good health. Sequencing was carried out using naive T cells sorted from blood. The cell subset or site label of this sample denotes: cells isolated with a human naive T-cell isolation kit. This chain joins TRBV7-2 to TRBJ2-7, and 7 bases in between align with TRBD1. The bases are TGTGCCAGCAGCCCCACCGGGACAGATGCTTACGAGCAGTACTTC. This yields the protein CASSPTGTDAYEQYF.